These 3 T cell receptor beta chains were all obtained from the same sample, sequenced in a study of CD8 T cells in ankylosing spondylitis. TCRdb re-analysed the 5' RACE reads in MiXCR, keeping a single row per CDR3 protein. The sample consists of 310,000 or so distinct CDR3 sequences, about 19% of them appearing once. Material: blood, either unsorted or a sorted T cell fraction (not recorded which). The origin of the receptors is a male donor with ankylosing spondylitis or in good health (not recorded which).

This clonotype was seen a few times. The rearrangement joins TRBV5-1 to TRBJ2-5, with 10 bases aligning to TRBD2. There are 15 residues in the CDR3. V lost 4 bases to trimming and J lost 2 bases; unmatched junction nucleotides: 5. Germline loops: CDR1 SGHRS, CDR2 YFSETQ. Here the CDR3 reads CASSRWTSGQETQYF. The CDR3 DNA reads TGCGCCAGCAGCCGCTGGACTAGCGGTCAAGAGACCCAGTACTTC.

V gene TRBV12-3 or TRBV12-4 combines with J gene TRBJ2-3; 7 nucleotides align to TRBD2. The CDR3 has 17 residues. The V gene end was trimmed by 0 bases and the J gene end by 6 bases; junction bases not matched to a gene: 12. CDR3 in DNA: TGTGCCAGCAGTTTAGCAGTAGCGGGCCTGCTGGGGGATACGCAGTATTTT. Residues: CASSLAVAGLLGDTQYF.

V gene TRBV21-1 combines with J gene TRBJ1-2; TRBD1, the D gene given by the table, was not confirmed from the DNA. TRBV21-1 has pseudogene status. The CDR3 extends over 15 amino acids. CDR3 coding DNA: TGTGCCAGCAGATCCCGCCGGGATTTTAACTATGGCTACACCTTC. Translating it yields CASRSRRDFNYGYTF.